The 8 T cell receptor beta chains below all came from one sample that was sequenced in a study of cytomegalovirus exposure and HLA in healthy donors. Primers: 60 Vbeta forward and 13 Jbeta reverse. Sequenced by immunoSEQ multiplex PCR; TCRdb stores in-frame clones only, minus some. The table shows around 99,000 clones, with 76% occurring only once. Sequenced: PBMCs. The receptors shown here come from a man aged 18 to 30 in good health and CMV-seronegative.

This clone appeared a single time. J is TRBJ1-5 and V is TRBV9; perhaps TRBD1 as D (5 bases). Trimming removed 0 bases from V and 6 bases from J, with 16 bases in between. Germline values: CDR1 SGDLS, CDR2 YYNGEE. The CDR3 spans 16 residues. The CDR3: CASSVGAGVGGQPQHF. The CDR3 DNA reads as TGTGCCAGCAGCGTAGGTGCGGGAGTGGGGGGTCAGCCCCAGCATTTT. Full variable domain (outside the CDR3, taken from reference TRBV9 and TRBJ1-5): DSGVTQTPKHLITATGQRVTLRCSPRSGDLSVYWYQQSLDQGLQFLIQYYNGEERAKGNILERFSAQQFPDLHSELNLSSLELGDSALYFCASSVGAGVGGQPQHFGDGTRLSIL.

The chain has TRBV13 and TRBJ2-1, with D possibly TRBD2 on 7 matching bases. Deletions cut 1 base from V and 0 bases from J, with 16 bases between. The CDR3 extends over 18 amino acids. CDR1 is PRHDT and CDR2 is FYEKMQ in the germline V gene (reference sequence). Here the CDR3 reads CASSLASRGPSSYNEQFF. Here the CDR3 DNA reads TGTGCCAGCAGCTTAGCGTCGCGGGGGCCTAGCTCCTACAATGAGCAGTTCTTC.

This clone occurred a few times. The CDR3 DNA is TGTGCCAGTAATCTCAACGGGAGGTCAGTCCACGAGCAGTACTTC. As protein: CASNLNGRSVHEQYF. V gene TRBV19 combines with J gene TRBJ2-7; 7 bases match TRBD2. The CDR3 spans 15 residues. Germline V lookup: CDR1 LNHDA, CDR2 SQIVND (reference sequence). V lost 7 bases, J lost 5 bases, and 14 bases stayed unmatched.

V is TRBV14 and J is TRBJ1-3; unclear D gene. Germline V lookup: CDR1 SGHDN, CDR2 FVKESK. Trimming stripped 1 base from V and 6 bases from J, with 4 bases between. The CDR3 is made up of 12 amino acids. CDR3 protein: CASSQVVNTIYF. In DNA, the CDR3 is TGTGCCAGCAGCCAAGTCGTAAACACCATATATTTT.

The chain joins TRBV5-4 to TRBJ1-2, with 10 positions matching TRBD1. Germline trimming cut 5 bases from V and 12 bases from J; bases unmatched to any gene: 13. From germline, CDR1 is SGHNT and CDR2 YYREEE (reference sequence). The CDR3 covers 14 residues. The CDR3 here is CASSPPGTGDLNTF. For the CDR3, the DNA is TGTGCCAGCAGTCCACCCGGGACAGGGGACTTAAACACCTTC.

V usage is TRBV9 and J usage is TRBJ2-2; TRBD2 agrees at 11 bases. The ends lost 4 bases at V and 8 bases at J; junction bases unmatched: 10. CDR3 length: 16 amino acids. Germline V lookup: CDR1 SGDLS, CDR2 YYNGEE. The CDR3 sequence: CASSSIAGGPFGELFF. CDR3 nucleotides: TGTGCCAGCAGCTCCATAGCGGGGGGGCCATTTGGGGAGCTGTTTTTT.

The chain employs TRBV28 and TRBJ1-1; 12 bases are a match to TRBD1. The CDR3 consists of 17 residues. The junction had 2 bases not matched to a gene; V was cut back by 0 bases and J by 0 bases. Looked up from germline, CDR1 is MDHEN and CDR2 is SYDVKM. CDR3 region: CASSLWGTGGMNTEAFF. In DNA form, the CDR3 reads TGTGCCAGCAGTTTATGGGGGACAGGGGGCATGAACACTGAAGCTTTCTTT.

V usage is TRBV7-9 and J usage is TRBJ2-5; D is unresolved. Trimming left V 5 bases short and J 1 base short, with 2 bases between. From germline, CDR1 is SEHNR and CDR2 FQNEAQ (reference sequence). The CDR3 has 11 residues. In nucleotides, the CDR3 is TGTGCCAGCAGCCTCCAAGAGACCCAGTACTTC. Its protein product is CASSLQETQYF.